This T cell receptor beta chain derives from a study of CD8 T cells in ankylosing spondylitis. This clonotype was recorded many times. Antigen unknown. V lost 4 bases to trimming and J lost 6 bases, with 19 bases between them. The germline V gene encodes CDR1 SGDLS and CDR2 YYNGEE. The CDR3 contains 15 residues. Generation of TCR beta libraries employed quantitative 5'-RACE incorporating molecular barcodes. TCRdb recomputed calls from the 5' RACE reads with MiXCR, one row per CDR3 protein. The sample contains about 42,000 distinct CDR3 sequences, about 2.5% of which appear only once. Study results and limitations: Reportedly, disease-linked clones are significantly enriched in ankylosing spondylitis patients' matched synovial fluid.

Sequenced sample: blood, either unsorted or a sorted T cell fraction (not recorded which). This TCR derives from a male donor with ankylosing spondylitis or in good health (not recorded which). The genes are TRBV9 and TRBJ1-2; weak D call: TRBD1 (6 bases). CDR3: CASSPLQGGTHGYTF. CDR3 nucleotide sequence: TGTGCCAGCAGCCCTTTACAGGGTGGGACGCATGGCTACACCTTC.